This TCR beta chain was identified in a study of cytomegalovirus exposure and HLA in healthy donors. This cohort consisted of healthy bone marrow donors. The study ran its PCR with 60 Vbeta and 13 Jbeta primers. The protocol was immunoSEQ multiplex PCR, while the TCRdb copy is restricted to in-frame clones and leaves out a portion. In the table there are some 190,000 clones, about 90% of which are singletons. Germline V gives CDR1 SQVTM, CDR2 ANQGSEA. V was pared by 5 bases and J by 1 base, with 11 bases between. CDR3 length equals 13 residues. Sequences were obtained from PBMCs. The source is a man aged 30 to 45 in good health and CMV-seronegative. The rearrangement uses TRBV29-1 and TRBJ2-5, with a tentative D call TRBD2 (6 bases). This CDR3 is CSVKLALQETQYF. The CDR3 DNA sequence: TGCAGCGTTAAACTAGCCCTCCAAGAGACCCAGTACTTC.